Listed here are 22 T cell receptor beta chains from one sample, sequenced in a study of identifying expanded T cells in peripheral blood. The repertoire was sequenced with immunoSEQ multiplex PCR; TCRdb's copy has only in-frame clones and lacks some. The table records fewer than 80,000 clones, about 85% of them present only once. Input material: blood. These receptors originate from a person aged 18 to 75 in good health.

This clone was seen a single time. V usage is TRBV10-3 and J usage is TRBJ2-1; 12 nucleotides agree with TRBD2. J gave up 9 bases and V 10 bases, and 13 bases lay outside the gene matches. The CDR3 loop spans 15 amino acids. Germline CDR1 reads ENHRY; CDR2 reads SYGVKD. The CDR3: CATHSLAGGVGEQFF. The CDR3 bases are TGTGCCACCCATTCCCTAGCGGGAGGGGTAGGTGAGCAGTTCTTC.

The V and J genes are TRBV21-1 and TRBJ2-3; the tabulated D call, TRBD1, remains unverified against the DNA. TRBV21-1 is a pseudogene. This CDR3 has 15 residues. Written as DNA, the CDR3 is TGTGCCAGCAGCCCGAGACAGGGGGACGCAGATACGCAGTATTTT. Translating it yields CASSPRQGDADTQYF.

The chain couples TRBV4-1 to TRBJ1-1; D is unresolved. Trimming shortened V by 1 base and J by 4 bases, and 10 bases separated the two germline ends. The CDR3 contains 14 residues. Germline lookup yields CDR1 MGHRA and CDR2 YSYEKL. The CDR3 protein is CASSQGQLATEAFF. The CDR3 DNA sequence: TGCGCCAGCAGCCAAGGGCAGTTGGCCACTGAAGCTTTCTTT.

The V and J genes are TRBV7-2 and TRBJ2-3, with 13 bases aligning to TRBD2. Germline V gene data show CDR1 as SGHTA and CDR2 as FQGNSA. The CDR3 has 19 amino acids. Trimming cost V 5 bases and J 5 bases; bases outside gene matches: 16. CDR3 sequence reads: CASSHPTGTSGNPQDTQYF. CDR3 DNA: TGTGCCAGCAGCCATCCCACCGGGACTAGCGGGAATCCACAAGATACGCAGTATTTT.

This chain uses TRBV4-1 with TRBJ1-5, with D possibly TRBD1 on 5 matching bases. The CDR3 contains 13 residues. Germline V gene lookup returns CDR1 MGHRA and CDR2 YSYEKL. Trimming took off 0 bases at V and 5 bases at J, with 5 bases between the two ends. The CDR3 DNA follows: TGCGCCAGCAGCCAAGACAGGGATCAGCCCCAGCATTTT. This sequence encodes CASSQDRDQPQHF.

This clone ranks as large (0.1 to 1%). The chain uses TRBV7-9 and TRBJ2-7; 8 bases fit TRBD1. The junction had 12 bases not matched to a gene; V was cut back by 4 bases and J by 7 bases. The germline gives CDR1 SEHNR, CDR2 FQNEAQ (reference sequence). The CDR3 runs 15 residues. Here the CDR3 reads CASSYTGTGLSEQYF. The CDR3 DNA reads TGTGCCAGCAGCTATACCGGGACAGGACTCTCGGAGCAGTACTTC.

This chain uses TRBV14 with TRBJ2-2; maybe TRBD1 (5 bases). Germline V gene data show CDR1 as SGHDN and CDR2 as FVKESK. V was cut by 3 bases and J by 3 bases, with 11 bases left in between. This CDR3 has 15 amino acids. The CDR3 DNA is TGTGCCAGCAGCCAGACACAGGTTTACACCGGGGAGCTGTTTTTT. Its protein product is CASSQTQVYTGELFF.

The chain joins TRBV10-3 to TRBJ2-5; D remains unclear. CDR1 and CDR2 from the germline V gene are ENHRY and SYGVKD. The CDR3 loop spans 15 amino acids. Trimming took off 0 bases at V and 2 bases at J, with 10 bases between the two ends. CDR3 sequence (DNA): TGTGCCATCAGTGAGTCGAGCAGAAATCAAGAGACCCAGTACTTC. Amino acid sequence: CAISESSRNQETQYF.

The chain uses TRBV6-6 and TRBJ1-5, with 7 bases lining up with TRBD1. Germline CDR1 and CDR2: MNHNY and SVGAGI (reference sequence). The CDR3 spans 15 residues. V was clipped by 6 bases and J by 3 bases; unmatched bases: 8. Here the CDR3 reads CASSSTGADNQPQHF. Here the CDR3 DNA reads TGTGCCAGCAGCAGTACAGGGGCGGACAATCAGCCCCAGCATTTT.

The chain combines TRBV27 with TRBJ1-1; the D is unclear. In germline, CDR1 is MNHEY, CDR2 SMNVEV (reference sequence). CDR3 length: 18 amino acids. V shed 4 bases and J shed 0 bases, with 21 bases lying between them. This CDR3 is CASSSSSPFAKLNTEAFF. CDR3 DNA: TGTGCCAGCAGTTCCTCCTCCCCCTTCGCCAAACTGAACACTGAAGCTTTCTTT.

The chain employs TRBV6-1 and TRBJ2-1; 7 nucleotides line up with TRBD2. The CDR3 is 15 residues long. Germline loops: CDR1 MNHNS, CDR2 SASEGT. Trimming took 6 bases from V and 8 from J; bases not matched to a gene: 13. The CDR3 reads CASRERGSASHEQFF. In nucleotides, the CDR3 is TGTGCCAGCAGGGAGCGGGGCTCGGCATCTCATGAGCAGTTCTTC.

The rearrangement joins TRBV2 to TRBJ2-1; D gene uncertain. This CDR3 has 13 residues. V was shortened by 6 bases and J by 8 bases, with 14 bases between the two germline ends. From germline, CDR1 is SNHLY and CDR2 FYNNEI. The CDR3 reads CASRVRQMDEQFF. In DNA, the CDR3 is TGTGCCAGCAGGGTGAGGCAAATGGATGAGCAGTTCTTC.

This sequence joins TRBV18 and TRBJ2-3; 8 nucleotides match TRBD2. V was clipped by 0 bases and J by 2 bases; unmatched bases: 4. The germline gives CDR1 KGHSH, CDR2 LQKENI. CDR3 size: 16 residues. CDR3 amino acids: CASSPPSGGLTDTQYF. CDR3 in DNA: TGTGCCAGCTCACCACCGTCGGGAGGGCTCACAGATACGCAGTATTTT.

The chain couples TRBV12-5 to TRBJ2-3; D is unclear. V gave up 5 bases and J gave up 0 bases, with 12 bases separating them. The CDR3 totals 15 residues. Germline CDR1 and CDR2: LGHNT and FRNRAP. CDR3 DNA: TGTGCTAGTGGTCCGGTTGGCGGAAGCACAGATACGCAGTATTTT. This encodes CASGPVGGSTDTQYF.

The V call is TRBV10-3, the J call TRBJ2-2; D not resolved. There are 15 residues in the CDR3. Germline CDR1 reads ENHRY; CDR2 reads SYGVKD. V dropped 3 bases and J dropped 0 bases, with 8 bases sitting between them. CDR3 amino acids: CAISERTSNTGELFF. The CDR3 DNA follows: TGTGCCATCAGTGAAAGGACCTCGAACACCGGGGAGCTGTTTTTT.

In its sample, this clone was seen once. The V call is TRBV5-1, the J call TRBJ2-5; D is perhaps TRBD2 (5 bases). Germline assignment: CDR1 SGHRS and CDR2 YFSETQ. V lost 4 bases and J lost 0, with 10 bases in between. CDR3 length: 14 residues. CDR3 bases: TGCGCCAGCAGCCCGACGGACTACCAAGAGACCCAGTACTTC. As protein: CASSPTDYQETQYF.

The chain couples TRBV5-4 to TRBJ2-5; D is perhaps TRBD1 or TRBD2 (5 bases each). The V end lost 0 bases, the J end lost 7 bases, and 19 bases lay between the germline ends. Germline V gene data show CDR1 as SGHNT and CDR2 as YYREEE (reference sequence). The CDR3 is made up of 16 amino acids. The chain's CDR3 is CASSLGGTAGVGTQYF. CDR3 in DNA: TGTGCCAGCAGCTTGGGGGGGACGGCTGGAGTGGGGACCCAGTACTTC.

The chain employs TRBV6-1 and TRBJ1-2; a weak D match, TRBD1 (5 bases). The germline CDR1 and CDR2 sequences are MNHNS and SASEGT. The V gene lost 6 bases and the J gene lost 3 bases, with 14 bases spanning the gap. CDR3 length: 14 residues. CDR3 bases: TGTGCCAGCAGGGCCGGGGGGACGGACTATGGCTACACCTTC. Its protein product is CASRAGGTDYGYTF.

The rearrangement uses TRBV5-6 and TRBJ1-2, with 8 bases lining up with TRBD1. Germline trimming cut 3 bases from V and 11 bases from J; bases unmatched to any gene: 9. This CDR3 has 13 residues. Germline V gives CDR1 SGHDT, CDR2 YYEEEE. The CDR3 nucleotides are TGTGCCAGCAGCTCGGACTGGACAGGGCTTTACACCTTC. Amino acid sequence: CASSSDWTGLYTF.

The rearrangement uses TRBV10-3 and TRBJ2-3; the match to TRBD2 covers 7 bases. Germline trimming cut 6 bases from V and 5 bases from J; bases unmatched to any gene: 8. Germline V lookup: CDR1 ENHRY, CDR2 SYGVKD. The CDR3 runs to 14 residues. The CDR3 DNA is TGTGCCATCAGGTCGACTAGCTCTGTAGATACGCAGTATTTT. Its protein is CAIRSTSSVDTQYF.

This clone appeared a few times. This chain uses TRBV2 with TRBJ2-2; 15 bases map to TRBD2. V lost 5 bases and J lost 4; bases outside the gene matches: 5. The CDR3 has 17 residues. Germline V gene data show CDR1 as SNHLY and CDR2 as FYNNEI. The CDR3 sequence is CASSRGLAGGSTGELFF. CDR3 DNA sequence: TGTGCCAGCAGTAGGGGACTAGCGGGGGGATCCACCGGGGAGCTGTTTTTT.

The table lists this clone with a few counts. The V and J genes are TRBV6-1 and TRBJ2-2; 9 bases match TRBD1. The CDR3 sequence is 14 residues long. Unmatched junction bases numbered 7, after V lost 5 bases and J lost 9 bases. Germline loops: CDR1 MNHNS, CDR2 SASEGT. The CDR3, as DNA: TGTGCCAGCAGTCCCCGGACAGGGGTATGGGAGCTGTTTTTT. It translates to CASSPRTGVWELFF.